The 11 T cell receptor beta chains below were found in one sample sequenced in a study of spatial heterogeneity in lung cancer. TCRdb redid the calling of the 5' RACE reads with MiXCR, one entry per CDR3 protein. The data hold some 120,000 distinct CDR3 sequences, with 12% observed a single time. The time point denotes: blood at routine non-recurrence follow-up after resection. The study sequenced unsorted whole RNA from tumor, nontumor lung or frozen PBMC. The specimen comprised PBMCs, sampled at follow-up. These receptor sequences come from a male donor with early-stage non-small cell lung cancer.

This clonotype was counted a few times. The chain is built from TRBV20-1 and TRBJ1-5, with D tentatively TRBD1 (6 bases). V was trimmed by 1 base and J by 2 bases, leaving 15 bases between them. The germline V gene has CDR1 DFQATT and CDR2 SNEGSKA (reference sequence). CDR3 size: 16 residues. CDR3 DNA sequence: TGCAGTGCTAGAGGGCAGGGGAGCGGCGGCAATCAGCCCCAGCATTTT. Protein: CSARGQGSGGNQPQHF.

This clonotype was observed many times. This chain links TRBV3-1 with TRBJ1-1; D is uncertain. CDR3 length: 11 residues. V lost 2 bases to trimming and J lost 6 bases, with 4 bases between them. The germline V gene has CDR1 LGHDT and CDR2 YNNKEL (reference sequence). CDR3 in DNA: TGTGCCAGCAGCCAATCATCTGAAGCTTTCTTT. Residues: CASSQSSEAFF. Based on the CDR3 plus reference TRBV3-1 and TRBJ1-1, the full variable domain is DTAVSQTPKYLVTQMGNDKSIKCEQNLGHDTMYWYKQDSKKFLKIMFSYNNKELIINETVPNRFSPKSPDKAHLNLHINSLELGDSAVYFCASSQSSEAFFGQGTRLTVV.

This clonotype was found many times. This chain connects TRBV11-2 to TRBJ2-3; possibly TRBD2 for D (6 bases). This CDR3 contains 14 residues. Looked up from germline, CDR1 is SGHAT and CDR2 is FQNNGV. Trimming took 3 bases from V and 6 from J, leaving 13 bases between them. The CDR3 reads CASSFGLRGDTQYF. The DNA for the CDR3 is TGTGCCAGCAGCTTCGGCCTGCGGGGCGATACGCAGTATTTT.

In its sample, this clonotype was seen a few times. V gene TRBV10-2 combines with J gene TRBJ1-1; 7 bases agree with TRBD1. Germline V gene lookup returns CDR1 WSHSY and CDR2 SAAADI. CDR3 length: 17 residues. V trimming: 0 bases; J trimming: 1 base; junction bases outside the gene matches: 8. CDR3 nucleotides: TGCGCCAGCAGTGAGTCTAGGGGAACAGGGGCGAACACTGAAGCTTTCTTT. Protein: CASSESRGTGANTEAFF.

This clonotype was counted a few times. This sequence joins TRBV7-2 and TRBJ2-3; maybe TRBD2 (5 bases). Trimming took 1 base from V and 4 from J, leaving 15 bases between them. Germline V CDR1 and CDR2: SGHTA, FQGNSA. The CDR3 covers 16 residues. CDR3 DNA sequence: TGTGCCAGCAGCTTAGTCGGAGGTGGCTATCCAGATACGCAGTATTTT. Its protein is CASSLVGGGYPDTQYF.

This clonotype was seen a handful of times. The V gene is TRBV4-1, the J gene TRBJ2-7; 7 bases are shared with TRBD2. This CDR3 comprises 15 residues. Germline V CDR1 and CDR2: MGHRA, YSYEKL. The J segment lost 3 bases and the V segment lost 4 bases, leaving 9 bases of the junction unmatched. CDR3 amino acids: CASSPVAGQGYEQYF. The CDR3, as DNA: TGCGCCAGCAGCCCTGTAGCGGGTCAGGGCTACGAGCAGTACTTC.

This clonotype has ten or more counts. The chain is built from TRBV4-2 and TRBJ1-2; D might be TRBD1 (5 bases). The germline V and J ends were trimmed by 1 base and 6 bases, with 15 bases remaining between them. The CDR3 is 15 amino acids. Germline-derived CDR1 and CDR2 are LGHNA and YNFKEQ. The CDR3 protein is CASSQVKRGGDGYTF. Here the CDR3 DNA reads TGTGCCAGCAGCCAAGTAAAGAGGGGCGGGGATGGCTACACCTTC.

The chain has TRBV14 and TRBJ2-1, with 10 bases identical to TRBD1. The CDR3 is 16 residues long. Trimming at V came to 3 bases and at J to 2 bases, leaving 4 bases not matched to a gene. Germline V gives CDR1 SGHDN, CDR2 FVKESK. CDR3 residues: CASSQGGTGAYNEQFF. The DNA of the CDR3 is TGTGCCAGCAGCCAGGGCGGGACAGGGGCCTACAATGAGCAGTTCTTC.

This clonotype was observed many times. The chain recombines TRBV9 with TRBJ2-1; D assignment may be TRBD1 or TRBD2 (5 bases each). In germline, CDR1 is SGDLS, CDR2 YYNGEE. The CDR3 loop spans 13 amino acids. Trimming stripped 3 bases from V and 5 bases from J, with 9 bases between. CDR3 bases: TGTGCCAGCAGCGCGGGGCCCAACAATGAGCAGTTCTTC. Protein sequence: CASSAGPNNEQFF.

This clonotype occurred a few times. The chain has TRBV7-9 and TRBJ2-5, with D hard to call. V lost 5 bases and J lost 7, with 17 bases in between. CDR1 is SEHNR, CDR2 FQNEAQ, per germline (reference sequence). CDR3 length: 14 residues. CDR3: CASSPGSPDRTQYF. DNA for the CDR3: TGTGCCAGCAGCCCAGGCTCCCCCGATCGGACCCAGTACTTC.

V and J are TRBV28 and TRBJ2-5, with a weak D call TRBD2 (5 bases). The CDR3 covers 13 residues. Germline loops: CDR1 MDHEN, CDR2 SYDVKM. V lost 6 bases, J lost 1 base, and 9 bases lay in between. The CDR3 spells CASRVDSQETQYF. The CDR3 nucleotides read TGTGCCAGCAGGGTGGACTCCCAAGAGACCCAGTACTTC.